The entry that follows covers one T cell receptor (beta chain) sequence. Germline V gene data show CDR1 as SGHVS and CDR2 as FNYEAQ. V lost 6 bases, J lost 5 bases, and 7 bases stayed unmatched. CDR3 length equals 15 residues. Noted treatment: oral pan-JAK inhibitor, 5-10 mg twice daily. These data belong to a study of CD8+ T cells in alopecia areata. Whole-study context: Treated individuals took tofacitinib by mouth, 5 to 10 mg twice daily.

RNA was isolated and reverse transcribed to cDNA, the sequencing template. Clones were read by immunoSEQ multiplex PCR, and TCRdb kept only the in-frame ones, dropping some. The table lists 60,000 to 85,000 clones, about 71% of them singletons. The sequenced sample was CD8+ T cells sorted from blood, obtained at week 24, from a patient treated with tofacitinib. The clonotype comes from a human donor with alopecia areata. This chain joins TRBV7-6 and TRBJ2-3; 11 bases align to TRBD2. The CDR3 here is CASSRSGGARDTQYF. The CDR3 region has the DNA TGTGCCAGCAGTCGTAGCGGGGGGGCCAGAGATACGCAGTATTTT.